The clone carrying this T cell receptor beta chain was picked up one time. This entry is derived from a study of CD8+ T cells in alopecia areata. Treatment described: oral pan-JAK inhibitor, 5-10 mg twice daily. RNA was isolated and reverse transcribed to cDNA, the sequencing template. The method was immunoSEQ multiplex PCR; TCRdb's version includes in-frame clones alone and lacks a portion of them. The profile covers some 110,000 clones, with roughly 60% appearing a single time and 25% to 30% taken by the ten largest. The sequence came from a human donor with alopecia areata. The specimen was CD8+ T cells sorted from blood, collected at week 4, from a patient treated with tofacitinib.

CDR3 nucleotides: TGCAGCGTCCAAATCCGCCGGGGGTTTGAAAAACTGTTTTTT. The encoded protein is CSVQIRRGFEKLFF. The chain uses TRBV29-1 and TRBJ1-4, with D possibly being TRBD1 (5 bases). The CDR3 consists of 14 residues. V lost 6 bases and J 7 bases, leaving 18 bases between the germline ends. The germline CDR1 and CDR2 sequences are SQVTM and ANQGSEA.